Listed here are 11 T cell receptor beta chains from one sample, sequenced in a study of glioma-infiltrating T cells. Using RNA template, CDR3s of TCR alpha and beta were amplified with iRepertoire arm-PCR. TCRdb itself ran the multiplex PCR reads through MiXCR, one entry per CDR3 protein. Of approximately 190,000 distinct CDR3 sequences listed, about 31% are singletons. The specimen sequenced was glioma tissue, nonneoplastic brain tissue, or PBMCs (not recorded which). The receptors here all came from a human donor with low-grade glioma or glioblastoma, undergoing nonglioma brain surgery, or in good health (not recorded which).

Ten or more counts support this clonotype. CDR3 in DNA: TGTGCCAGCAGCTTAACAATCGGGGCGGGAGCAAACACAGATACGCAGTATTTT. It translates to CASSLTIGAGANTDTQYF. The chain has TRBV7-9 and TRBJ2-3; 7 bases line up with TRBD2. The germline V gene has CDR1 SEHNR and CDR2 FQNEAQ (reference sequence). The CDR3 spans 18 residues. V gave up 2 bases and J gave up 2 bases; unmatched junction bases: 13.

This clonotype was detected ten times or more. The V and J genes are TRBV4-3 and TRBJ2-1; 7 nucleotides line up with TRBD2. V dropped 0 bases and J dropped 7; count of bases not matched to a gene: 9. The CDR3 is made up of 16 amino acids. Germline V gene lookup returns CDR1 LGHNA and CDR2 YSLEER. CDR3 DNA: TGCGCCAGCAGCCAAGACAGGTCGGGAGGCGGGAATGAGCAGTTCTTC. Translated, it gives CASSQDRSGGGNEQFF.

The J gene is TRBJ2-1, the V gene TRBV19; no clear D. The CDR3 runs to 13 residues. V gave up 3 bases and J gave up 0 bases, with 3 bases separating them. The germline V gene encodes CDR1 LNHDA and CDR2 SQIVND (reference sequence). CDR3 amino acids: CASSMASYNEQFF. As DNA, the CDR3 is TGTGCCAGTAGTATGGCCTCCTACAATGAGCAGTTCTTC.

The rearrangement links TRBV7-6 to TRBJ1-1; D is uncertain. Trimming took off 8 bases at V and 3 bases at J, with 13 bases between the two ends. Germline CDR1 and CDR2: SGHVS and FNYEAQ. CDR3 length equals 13 residues. The CDR3 DNA sequence: TGTGCCAGCGGCGACCTTGGAGACACTGAAGCTTTCTTT. Translating gives CASGDLGDTEAFF.

The CDR3 protein is CASSRKLAGGLCSYNEQFF. CDR3 DNA sequence: TGTGCCAGCAGCAGGAAATTAGCGGGAGGTCTGTGCTCCTACAATGAGCAGTTCTTC. The chain recombines TRBV2 with TRBJ2-1, with 10 bases aligning to TRBD2. The V gene end was trimmed by 6 bases and the J gene end by 0 bases; junction bases not matched to a gene: 14. Germline CDR1 SNHLY, CDR2 FYNNEI. The CDR3 runs 19 residues. Looking up the rest from reference TRBV2 and TRBJ2-1 gives the full variable domain: EPEVTQTPSHQVTQMGQEVILRCVPISNHLYFYWYRQILGQKVEFLVSFYNNEISEKSEIFDDQFSVERPDGSNFTLKIRSTKLEDSAMYFCASSRKLAGGLCSYNEQFFGPGTRLTVL.

Concerning this clonotype: A much larger clone lies a single base off, so this may be a read error. The gene calls are TRBV5-1 and TRBJ1-2; 8 nucleotides line up with TRBD1. Unmatched junction bases numbered 5, after V lost 6 bases and J lost 7 bases. This CDR3 has 12 amino acids. Looked up from germline, CDR1 is SGHRS and CDR2 is YFSETQ. CDR3 sequence: CASNYGQGGYTF. The CDR3, as DNA: TGCGCCAGCAACTACGGACAGGGTGGCTACACCTTC.

There are many counts of this clonotype. In nucleotides, the CDR3 is TGTGCCAGCAGCTCGGGACTAGCGGGAGGCGAGCAGTACTTC. It yields the protein CASSSGLAGGEQYF. The V call is TRBV7-9, the J call TRBJ2-7, with 15 bases matching TRBD2. CDR3 size: 14 residues. Unmatched junction bases numbered 1, after V lost 4 bases and J lost 6 bases. Looked up from germline, CDR1 is SEHNR and CDR2 is FQNEAQ (reference sequence).

There are many counts of this clonotype. The chain employs TRBV2 and TRBJ2-2; D unclear. The CDR3 totals 14 residues. The germline V gene encodes CDR1 SNHLY and CDR2 FYNNEI. V lost 4 bases and J 4 bases, leaving 10 bases between the germline ends. The CDR3 reads CASSAIPLTGELFF. For the CDR3, the DNA is TGTGCCAGCAGTGCTATACCTCTCACCGGGGAGCTGTTTTTT.

With regard to this clonotype: With a much larger clone just one base away, this may be a read error. The chain employs TRBV4-1 and TRBJ2-3, with 8 nucleotides matching TRBD2. Germline lookup yields CDR1 MGHRA and CDR2 YSYEKL. This CDR3 has 14 residues. The ends lost 0 bases at V and 8 bases at J; junction bases unmatched: 4. Here the CDR3 DNA reads TGCGCCAGCAGCCAAGATTGGGCGGGGGGTACGCAGTATTTT. As protein: CASSQDWAGGTQYF.

At least ten counts were recorded for this clonotype. The rearrangement joins TRBV6-1 to TRBJ1-5; weak D call: TRBD1 (5 bases). The CDR3 sequence is 14 residues long. The V gene's germline CDR1 is MNHNS and CDR2 SASEGT. V lost 2 bases and J lost 7, with 12 bases in between. The CDR3 DNA follows: TGTGCCAGCAGTGAATCCTTCTGGGGGCAGCCCCAGCATTTT. Translated, it gives CASSESFWGQPQHF.

This clonotype appeared a single time. The rearrangement links TRBV6-2 or TRBV6-3 to TRBJ2-5, with 14 positions matching TRBD2. J was trimmed by 7 bases and V by 5 bases; bases with no gene match: 12. Germline CDR1 reads MNHEY; CDR2 reads SVGEGT. CDR3 length equals 17 residues. In DNA form, the CDR3 reads TGTGCCAGCAGTCCAGGGGGACTAGCGGGAGAGTTGGGGACCCAGTACTTC. This encodes CASSPGGLAGELGTQYF.